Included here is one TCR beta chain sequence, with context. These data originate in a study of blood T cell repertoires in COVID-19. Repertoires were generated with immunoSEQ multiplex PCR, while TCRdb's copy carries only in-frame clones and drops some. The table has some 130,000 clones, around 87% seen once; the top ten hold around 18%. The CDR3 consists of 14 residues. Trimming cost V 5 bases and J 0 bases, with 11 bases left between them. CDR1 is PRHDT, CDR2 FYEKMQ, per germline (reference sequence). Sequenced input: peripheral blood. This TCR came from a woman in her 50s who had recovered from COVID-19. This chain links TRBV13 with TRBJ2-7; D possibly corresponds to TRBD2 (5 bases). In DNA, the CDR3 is TGTGCCAGCAGCCCCGGACTGAGCTCCTACGAGCAGTACTTC. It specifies CASSPGLSSYEQYF. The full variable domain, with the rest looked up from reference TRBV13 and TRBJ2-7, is AAGVIQSPRHLIKEKRETATLKCYPIPRHDTVYWYQQGPGQDPQFLISFYEKMQSDKGSIPDRFSAQQFSDYHSELNMSSLELGDSALYFCASSPGLSSYEQYFGPGTRLTVT.